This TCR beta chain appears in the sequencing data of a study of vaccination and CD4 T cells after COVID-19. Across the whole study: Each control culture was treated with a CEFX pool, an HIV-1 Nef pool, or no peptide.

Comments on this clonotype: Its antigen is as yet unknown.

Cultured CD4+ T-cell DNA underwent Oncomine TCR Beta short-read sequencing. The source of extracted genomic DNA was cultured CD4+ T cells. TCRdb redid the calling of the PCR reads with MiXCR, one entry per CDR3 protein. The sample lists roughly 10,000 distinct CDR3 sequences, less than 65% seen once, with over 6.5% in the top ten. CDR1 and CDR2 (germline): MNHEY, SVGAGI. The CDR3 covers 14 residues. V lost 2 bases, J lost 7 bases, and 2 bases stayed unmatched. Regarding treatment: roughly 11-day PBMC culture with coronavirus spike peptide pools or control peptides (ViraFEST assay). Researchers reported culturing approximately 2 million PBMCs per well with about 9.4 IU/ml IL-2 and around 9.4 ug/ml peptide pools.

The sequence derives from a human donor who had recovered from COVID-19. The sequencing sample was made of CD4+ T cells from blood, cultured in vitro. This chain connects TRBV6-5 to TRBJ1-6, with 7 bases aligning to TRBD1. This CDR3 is CASSYATGNSPLHF. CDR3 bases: TGTGCCAGCAGTTACGCGACAGGGAATTCACCCCTCCACTTT.